Following are 27 T cell receptor beta chains from one sample sequenced in a study of identical twins. One entry per CDR3 protein, called by TCRdb with MiXCR from the 5' RACE reads. This sample yields 350,000 to 500,000 distinct CDR3 sequences, of which less than 20% are seen a single time; around 10% belongs to the top ten. Sequencing was done on a sample of naive T cells sorted from blood. Receptors were obtained from a man aged 45-60 years in good health.

This clonotype came up a few times. The chain carries TRBV10-3 and TRBJ2-7; no reliable D call. Germline CDR1 and CDR2: ENHRY and SYGVKD. Trimming removed 5 bases at V and 1 base at J, with 9 bases between. This CDR3 is built from 13 residues. The CDR3: CAISWTDSYEQYF. CDR3 DNA: TGTGCCATCAGTTGGACGGATTCCTACGAGCAGTACTTC.

There are a few counts of this clonotype. The rearrangement joins TRBV12-3 or TRBV12-4 to TRBJ2-3; TRBD2 might be the D (5 bases). Trimming removed 2 bases at V and 3 bases at J, with 9 bases between. The CDR3 has 14 amino acids. The CDR3 region is CASSLTRVTDTQYF. In nucleotides, the CDR3 is TGTGCCAGCAGTTTAACGAGGGTAACAGATACGCAGTATTTT.

The gene calls are TRBV6-5 and TRBJ2-7; tentatively, D is TRBD2 (6 bases). The V end was cut by 2 bases, the J end by 2 bases, with 13 bases between. Germline V gene sequence: CDR1 MNHEY, CDR2 SVGAGI. The CDR3 runs to 15 residues. CDR3 sequence: CASSYRDFAPYEQYF. Here the CDR3 DNA reads TGTGCCAGCAGTTACCGGGACTTCGCGCCCTACGAGCAGTACTTC.

This chain joins TRBV13 and TRBJ2-3; D uncertain. Deletions cut 0 bases from V and 3 bases from J, with 7 bases between. The germline V gene has CDR1 PRHDT and CDR2 FYEKMQ (reference sequence). The CDR3 runs to 14 residues. CDR3 nucleotide sequence: TGTGCCAGCAGCTTAGGTAGGCTGACAGATACGCAGTATTTT. As protein: CASSLGRLTDTQYF.

This clonotype was detected many times. This chain links TRBV20-1 with TRBJ2-5; 7 nucleotides align to TRBD1. This CDR3 region has 12 residues. Trimming took 3 bases from V and 4 from J; bases not matched to a gene: 2. Germline V gene data show CDR1 as DFQATT and CDR2 as SNEGSKA (reference sequence). The CDR3 nucleotides read TGCAGTGCTAGCCGGGACAGAGAGACCCAGTACTTC. The encoded protein is CSASRDRETQYF.

The V gene is TRBV12-3 or TRBV12-4, the J gene TRBJ2-1; TRBD2 aligns across 11 bases. V was clipped by 6 bases and J by 3 bases; unmatched bases: 7. CDR3 length: 16 residues. CDR3 bases: TGTGCCAGCAGGAACGCCGGGACTAGCGGCTACAATGAGCAGTTCTTC. Translated, it gives CASRNAGTSGYNEQFF.

Remarks on this clonotype: Given a much more abundant clone one base away, this may be a read error. V usage is TRBV6-6 and J usage is TRBJ2-5, with D possibly matching TRBD2 (5 bases). The germline gives CDR1 MNHNY, CDR2 SVGAGI (reference sequence). This CDR3 has 12 residues. Trimming removed 5 bases from V and 5 bases from J, with 9 bases in between. The CDR3 coding sequence is TGTGCCAGCAGTCTAGCAGAGGAGACCCAGTACTTC. Protein product: CASSLAEETQYF.

This clonotype has only a few counts. The V and J genes are TRBV28 and TRBJ2-3, with TRBD2 matching 7 bases. Germline V gene data show CDR1 as MDHEN and CDR2 as SYDVKM. The CDR3 extends over 15 amino acids. V trimming: 4 bases; J trimming: 6 bases; junction bases outside the gene matches: 10. CDR3 nucleotide sequence: TGTGCCAGCAGTTACACTAGCGTTGCAACGGATACGCAGTATTTT. This sequence encodes CASSYTSVATDTQYF. Based on the CDR3 plus reference TRBV28 and TRBJ2-3, the full variable domain is DVKVTQSSRYLVKRTGEKVFLECVQDMDHENMFWYRQDPGLGLRLIYFSYDVKMKEKGDIPEGYSVSREKKERFSLILESASTNQTSMYLCASSYTSVATDTQYFGPGTRLTVL.

In DNA, the CDR3 is TGCGCCAGCAGCCAAGATTCAGATAGCGGGAGATACAATGAGCAGTTCTTC. Translating gives CASSQDSDSGRYNEQFF. The chain couples TRBV4-1 to TRBJ2-1; 9 nucleotides agree with TRBD2. Per germline, CDR1 MGHRA and CDR2 YSYEKL. V shed 0 bases, J shed 4 bases, and the junction held 7 bases outside the gene matches. This CDR3 has 17 residues.

This clonotype was seen a handful of times. The chain combines TRBV4-2 with TRBJ2-1, with a tentative D call TRBD1 (6 bases). Germline assignment: CDR1 LGHNA and CDR2 YNFKEQ. The CDR3 has 14 residues. V lost 5 bases and J lost 3, with 11 bases in between. CDR3 sequence reads: CASSKQGNYNEQFF. The CDR3 coding sequence is TGTGCCAGCAGCAAACAGGGAAACTACAATGAGCAGTTCTTC.

This chain links TRBV7-6 with TRBJ2-7; the D is unclear. The V gene lost 1 base and the J gene lost 5 bases, with 12 bases spanning the gap. Germline lookup yields CDR1 SGHVS and CDR2 FNYEAQ. This CDR3 region has 14 residues. The CDR3 DNA reads TGTGCCAGCAGCTTAGGAGGATGGGCCCACGAGCAGTACTTC. It yields the protein CASSLGGWAHEQYF.

The chain links TRBV7-3 to TRBJ2-1; 9 bases fit TRBD2. The V and J ends lost 5 bases and 16 bases, in that order; junction bases with no gene match: 12. Germline V gene lookup returns CDR1 SGHTA and CDR2 FQGTGA. CDR3 length: 13 amino acids. CDR3 DNA sequence: TGTGCCAGCAGCCCCCCCAGCGGGAGGTTTCTTTTCTTC. This codes for CASSPPSGRFLFF.

In its sample, this clonotype was seen a few times. J is TRBJ2-2 and V is TRBV7-3; 7 positions agree with TRBD2. CDR3 length equals 19 residues. Germline CDR1 reads SGHTA; CDR2 reads FQGTGA. V was clipped by 0 bases and J by 2 bases; unmatched bases: 12. DNA of the CDR3: TGTGCCAGCAGCTTAACGCCAACCGTAAGCGGGACTAACACCGGGGAGCTGTTTTTT. As protein: CASSLTPTVSGTNTGELFF.

The genes are TRBV20-1 and TRBJ2-7; D possibly corresponds to TRBD2 (5 bases). The V end lost 3 bases, the J end lost 2 bases, and 20 bases lay between the germline ends. In germline, CDR1 is DFQATT, CDR2 SNEGSKA (reference sequence). The CDR3 extends over 16 amino acids. In DNA, the CDR3 is TGCAGTGCTAGCTATCCCTTGGACTCGTTGCCCTACGAGCAGTACTTC. This gives the protein CSASYPLDSLPYEQYF.

The chain combines TRBV5-1 with TRBJ2-7; no firm D call. In germline, CDR1 is SGHRS, CDR2 YFSETQ. The V and J ends lost 1 base and 5 bases respectively, with 10 bases between them. This CDR3 comprises 13 residues. CDR3 coding DNA: TGCGCCAGCAGCTTGTTAGGGTTCGACGAGCAGTACTTC. Amino acid sequence: CASSLLGFDEQYF. Together with reference TRBV5-1 and TRBJ2-7, the CDR3 gives the full variable domain: KAGVTQTPRYLIKTRGQQVTLSCSPISGHRSVSWYQQTPGQGLQFLFEYFSETQRNKGNFPGRFSGRQFSNSRSEMNVSTLELGDSALYLCASSLLGFDEQYFGPGTRLTVT.

This clonotype was counted only a few times. The V call is TRBV19, the J call TRBJ2-1; 13 bases are a match to TRBD2. V lost 0 bases to trimming and J lost 8 bases; unmatched junction nucleotides: 10. The CDR3 runs to 18 residues. Germline V lookup: CDR1 LNHDA, CDR2 SQIVND (reference sequence). CDR3 DNA sequence: TGTGCCAGTAGTATAGATCTATCGGGACTAGCGGGATGGTATGAGCAGTTCTTC. Protein product: CASSIDLSGLAGWYEQFF.

This clonotype was observed a few times. V and J are TRBV29-1 and TRBJ2-1; D is ambiguous. The V gene's germline CDR1 is SQVTM and CDR2 ANQGSEA. The CDR3 length is 10 residues. Trimming cost V 4 bases and J 8 bases, with 6 bases left between them. The CDR3 DNA sequence: TGCAGCGTTGGTTTCGATGAGCAGTTCTTC. As protein: CSVGFDEQFF.

This clonotype was observed a handful of times. The chain has TRBV10-3 and TRBJ2-5; tentatively, D is TRBD2 (6 bases). CDR1 and CDR2 (germline): ENHRY, SYGVKD. Between the trimmed V and J ends, which lost 3 bases and 4 bases, there was a span of 12 bases. The CDR3 is 14 amino acids. CDR3 protein: CAISDAGGVETQYF. CDR3 coding DNA: TGTGCCATCAGTGATGCAGGAGGGGTAGAGACCCAGTACTTC.

This chain uses TRBV4-3 with TRBJ2-5, with D possibly being TRBD1 or TRBD2 (6 bases each). Trimming took off 0 bases at V and 1 base at J, with 15 bases between the two ends. CDR3 length: 17 residues. Germline CDR1 LGHNA, CDR2 YSLEER. CDR3 DNA: TGCGCCAGCAGCCAAGATCATTTCGGGGGCCCCCAAGAGACCCAGTACTTC. It codes for CASSQDHFGGPQETQYF.

This clonotype was seen only a few times. The chain carries TRBV27 and TRBJ2-1; weak D call: TRBD1 (6 bases). Germline CDR1 and CDR2: MNHEY and SMNVEV (reference sequence). V dropped 6 bases and J dropped 4 bases, with 16 bases sitting between them. The CDR3 covers 15 residues. The CDR3 reads CASRIFGTRYNEQFF. In DNA form, the CDR3 reads TGTGCCAGCAGAATATTCGGGACAAGGTACAATGAGCAGTTCTTC.

The chain is built from TRBV6-2 or TRBV6-3 and TRBJ2-7; D unresolved. Trimming removed 4 bases at V and 5 bases at J, with 21 bases between. CDR1 and CDR2 from the germline V gene are MNHEY and SVGEGT. CDR3 length equals 16 residues. CDR3 in DNA: TGTGCCAGCAGTTTAGTCTCGGGCATGAAGTCCAACGAGCAGTACTTC. Encoded protein: CASSLVSGMKSNEQYF.

This clonotype was detected only a few times. This chain connects TRBV6-2 or TRBV6-3 to TRBJ2-7; TRBD2 aligns across 12 bases. Germline loops: CDR1 MNHEY, CDR2 SVGEGT. This CDR3 contains 16 residues. Losses at the gene ends were 3 bases for V and 6 bases for J; bases not matched to a gene: 9. CDR3 sequence: CASSYYLAGGRFEQYF. Written as DNA, the CDR3 is TGTGCCAGCAGTTATTATCTAGCGGGAGGGAGGTTCGAGCAGTACTTC.

This clonotype has only a few counts. The chain employs TRBV10-3 and TRBJ2-7; TRBD2 matches at 8 bases. With V trimmed by 10 bases and J by 3 bases, 8 bases remained unmatched. Germline V lookup: CDR1 ENHRY, CDR2 SYGVKD. This CDR3 has 13 residues. The CDR3 here is CATTSGVSYEQYF. CDR3 nucleotides: TGTGCCACTACTAGCGGAGTGAGCTACGAGCAGTACTTC.

V usage is TRBV29-1 and J usage is TRBJ1-4; D remains ambiguous. Per germline, CDR1 SQVTM and CDR2 ANQGSEA. V lost 7 bases, J lost 3 bases, and 18 bases lay in between. The CDR3 is 15 amino acids. CDR3 nucleotides: TGCAGCGCCGTAGCCCCCCTTGGATCTAATGAAAAACTGTTTTTT. Translated: CSAVAPLGSNEKLFF.

This clonotype was observed a handful of times. The V call is TRBV19, the J call TRBJ1-2; D is unclear. The CDR3 totals 13 residues. Germline CDR1 LNHDA, CDR2 SQIVND (reference sequence). Trimming pared 10 bases from V and 1 base from J, leaving 13 bases between. The CDR3 sequence is CATRRTGNYGYTF. The CDR3 nucleotides read TGTGCCACGAGAAGGACCGGTAACTATGGCTACACCTTC.

The chain couples TRBV7-2 to TRBJ2-7, with a possible D match to TRBD1 (6 bases). Trimming cost V 4 bases and J 6 bases, with 13 bases left between them. The V gene's germline CDR1 is SGHTA and CDR2 FQGNSA. The CDR3 extends over 13 amino acids. The CDR3 loop reads CASSSKVGAEQYF. DNA of the CDR3: TGTGCCAGCAGCTCCAAGGTGGGGGCCGAGCAGTACTTC. The whole variable domain, filled in from reference TRBV7-2 and TRBJ2-7, reads GAGVSQSPSNKVTEKGKDVELRCDPISGHTALYWYRQSLGQGLEFLIYFQGNSAPDKSGLPSDRFSAERTGGSVSTLTIQRTQQEDSAVYLCASSSKVGAEQYFGPGTRLTVT.

The chain couples TRBV6-1 to TRBJ2-2, with 7 nucleotides matching TRBD1. This CDR3 has 14 residues. Germline-derived CDR1 and CDR2 are MNHNS and SASEGT. Unmatched junction bases numbered 9, after V lost 7 bases and J lost 7 bases. The DNA for the CDR3 is TGTGCCAGCAACCCCGGGACAGTGAACGGGGAGCTGTTTTTT. As protein: CASNPGTVNGELFF.